A single sample is the source of the 5 T cell receptor beta chains below, sequenced in a study of T cell changes during pregnancy in multiple sclerosis. Libraries were prepared by immunoSEQ multiplex PCR; TCRdb keeps only in-frame clonotypes and omits some of them. The profile covers around 70,000 clones, with about nine tenths appearing a single time and just under 2% taken by the ten largest. This sample comprised peripheral blood, obtained in the second trimester of pregnancy. Receptors were obtained from a female donor with multiple sclerosis, enrolled in a pregnancy study.

The chain couples TRBV28 to TRBJ2-5, with 8 bases that match TRBD1. Germline V gene sequence: CDR1 MDHEN, CDR2 SYDVKM. V shed 6 bases and J 3 bases; nucleotides not matched to a gene: 18. CDR3 length equals 18 residues. The CDR3 bases are TGTGCCAGCAGCTCGAATCCAGGACAGGGTATAGACGAAGAGACCCAGTACTTC. Protein product: CASSSNPGQGIDEETQYF.

The chain has TRBV7-9 and TRBJ2-7, with D unresolved. CDR1 is SEHNR and CDR2 is FQNEAQ in the germline V gene (reference sequence). The CDR3 has 12 amino acids. The ends were cut back, 1 base at V and 4 bases at J, with 5 bases in the middle. The CDR3 is CASSLDNYEQYF. CDR3 DNA: TGTGCCAGCAGCTTAGACAATTACGAGCAGTACTTC.

V gene TRBV7-9 combines with J gene TRBJ2-2; TRBD2 matches at 10 bases. The CDR3 has 18 amino acids. The germline V gene encodes CDR1 SEHNR and CDR2 FQNEAQ (reference sequence). V shed 0 bases and J 0 bases; nucleotides not matched to a gene: 4. The CDR3 reads CASSLARSGGANTGELFF. For the CDR3, the DNA is TGTGCCAGCAGCTTAGCGAGGAGCGGGGGGGCGAACACCGGGGAGCTGTTTTTT.

The V call is TRBV7-6, the J call TRBJ2-7, with 10 nucleotides matching TRBD2. Germline lookup yields CDR1 SGHVS and CDR2 FNYEAQ. The CDR3 has 17 amino acids. V lost 0 bases and J lost 4; bases outside the gene matches: 9. CDR3 residues: CASSLALGSGRSYEQYF. The CDR3 bases are TGTGCCAGCAGCTTAGCCCTGGGTAGCGGGAGGAGTTACGAGCAGTACTTC.

The V and J genes are TRBV5-1 and TRBJ2-1; D is unresolved. This CDR3 has 14 amino acids. Trimming left V 0 bases short and J 2 bases short, with 6 bases between. The V gene's germline CDR1 is SGHRS and CDR2 YFSETQ. The CDR3: CASSLESPYNEQFF. The CDR3 DNA is TGCGCCAGCAGCTTGGAGAGCCCCTACAATGAGCAGTTCTTC.